This entry lists 4 T cell receptor beta chains sequenced from one sample in a study of blood T cells in healthy people across ages. A second about 7 to 11 cycle PCR used barcoded and J-beta primers. TCRdb redid the calling of the 5' RACE reads with MiXCR, one entry per CDR3 protein. This table holds under 950,000 distinct CDR3 sequences, 22% found once. Sequencing used blood. The receptors here all came from a man between 65 and 80 years old in good health.

This clonotype was seen more than once but under ten times. In DNA form, the CDR3 reads TGTGCCAGCAGTTACATAGCGGGGGGTTACAATGAGCAGTTCTTC. Its translation: CASSYIAGGYNEQFF. The chain recombines TRBV6-6 with TRBJ2-1, with 10 bases matching TRBD2. Germline V gene lookup returns CDR1 MNHNY and CDR2 SVGAGI (reference sequence). V dropped 2 bases and J dropped 4; count of bases not matched to a gene: 2. This CDR3 has 15 amino acids.

This clonotype was found a few times. The chain employs TRBV9 and TRBJ2-7, with D perhaps TRBD2 (6 bases). The J call may be in error: the DNA end matches TRBJ2-5 better. CDR1 and CDR2 (germline): SGDLS, YYNGEE. The CDR3 loop spans 15 amino acids. CDR3 amino acids: CASSVVVGGVETQYF. The CDR3 coding sequence is TGTGCCAGCAGCGTAGTCGTAGGAGGGGTCGAGACCCAGTACTTC.

This clonotype appeared a few times. This chain links TRBV28 with TRBJ2-5, with 11 positions matching TRBD1. The J call is in doubt because the DNA end fits TRBJ2-7 better. This CDR3 is 15 amino acids long. The V gene's germline CDR1 is MDHEN and CDR2 SYDVKM. The CDR3 DNA follows: TGTGCCAGCATCCCCCGGGACAGGGGGGTTAACGAGCAGTACGTC. Amino acid sequence: CASIPRDRGVNEQYV.

This clonotype came up a few times. The V call is TRBV20-1, the J call TRBJ1-5; 9 bases align to TRBD1. V lost 6 bases to trimming and J lost 5 bases; unmatched junction nucleotides: 5. CDR3 length equals 13 residues. Germline CDR1 is DFQATT and CDR2 is SNEGSKA (reference sequence). CDR3 bases: TGCAGTGCGGGGACAGGGCGTGATCAGCCCCAGCATTTT. This translates into CSAGTGRDQPQHF.